This T cell receptor (beta chain) is drawn from a study of blood T cells in healthy people across ages. Overall study results and limits: Correlation between TCR beta diversity and naive T cell percentage was strong.

In regard to this clonotype: Antigen: not known.

The draw of peripheral blood yielded ten milliliters from each donor. Total RNA extracted from each sample amounted to at least 6 micrograms. CDR3 length equals 16 residues. Deletions cut 1 base from V and 9 bases from J, with 19 bases between. A second PCR, run for roughly 7 to 11 cycles, used a sample-barcoded 5' primer plus a J-beta primer mix. TCRdb re-called the 5' RACE reads with MiXCR, one entry per CDR3 protein. The top ten hold 7.7% of the sample, which has 1.5 million to 2 million distinct CDR3 sequences, about 30% seen once. The sequence derives from a woman in her 30s in good health. The chain recombines TRBV12-3 or TRBV12-4 with TRBJ2-1; D is possibly TRBD2 (6 bases). Sequenced sample: blood. In DNA form, the CDR3 reads TGTGCCAGCAGTTTAGGGTCAAGCGGGCCCCCGGGTGAGCAGTTCTTC. Its protein product is CASSLGSSGPPGEQFF.